This T cell receptor (beta chain) was captured by sequencing in a study of regulatory T cells in long-lasting Graves disease. There are many counts of this clonotype. Described time point: persistent/refractory GD, antithyroid drugs over 5 years with positive TRAb. After RNA was extracted from PBMCs, the TCR library was made from it. The CDR3 extends over 14 amino acids. Trimming removed 4 bases from V and 7 bases from J; junction bases left unmatched: 8. In germline, CDR1 is DFQATT, CDR2 SNEGSKA (reference sequence). For TCR beta, libraries came from iRepertoire HTBI primers and Arm-PCR of CDR3 regions. Using its own MiXCR run on the multiplex PCR reads, TCRdb lists one record per CDR3 protein. The sample yields 390,000 or so distinct CDR3 sequences, approximately 23% seen once.

The chain joins TRBV20-1 to TRBJ1-4, with 8 bases that match TRBD1. This TCR derives from a woman in her thirties or forties with Graves disease. Sequencing was performed on peripheral blood mononuclear cells (PBMCs), taken when the disease was refractory, from a patient treated with antithyroid drugs. The CDR3 is CSANSGTGVEKLFF. In nucleotides, the CDR3 is TGCAGTGCTAATTCCGGGACAGGTGTTGAAAAACTGTTTTTT.